Presented here are 9 T cell receptor beta chains from one specimen sequenced in a study of technical replicates of blood from several donors (dated by TCRdb to the late 2010s). The library came from the immunoSEQ multiplex PCR assay. The immuneACCESS repertoire file appears here via TCRdb, limited to in-frame rearrangements. These files lack a portion of the clones; in checked studies, under half of the deficit traces to unresolved V genes, and the cause of the others is not known. Counted in this sample were 85,000 to 100,000 clones; 85% to 95% of them appeared once. The ten largest clones add up to over 0.2% of the sample. The sample taken for sequencing was T cells isolated from PBMCs. These receptors were obtained from a human donor in good health.

This chain joins TRBV18 and TRBJ2-1, with D hard to call. The ends were cut back, 2 bases at V and 9 bases at J, with 11 bases in the middle. In germline, CDR1 is KGHSH, CDR2 LQKENI. The CDR3 has 13 amino acids. CDR3 nucleotide sequence: TGTGCCAGCTCACCAATCGCCAGTGCTGAGCAGTTCTTC. Residues: CASSPIASAEQFF.

The gene calls are TRBV19 and TRBJ1-4; a possible D gene is TRBD1 (5 bases). Germline V lookup: CDR1 LNHDA, CDR2 SQIVND (reference sequence). Trimming took off 3 bases at V and 8 bases at J, with 13 bases between the two ends. The CDR3 loop spans 14 amino acids. CDR3 sequence reads: CASSIAGKSEKLFF. CDR3 bases: TGTGCCAGTAGTATCGCAGGGAAGTCAGAAAAACTGTTTTTT.

This chain joins TRBV6-4 and TRBJ1-5; 11 positions match TRBD1. This CDR3 spans 16 amino acids. V lost 10 bases to trimming and J lost 2 bases; unmatched junction nucleotides: 10. Germline CDR1 is MRHNA and CDR2 is SNTAGT. CDR3 bases: TGTGCCACAAGGGACAGGGGGAAAGATGGCAATCAGCCCCAGCATTTT. Protein: CATRDRGKDGNQPQHF.

This clone has a single count. V is TRBV27 and J is TRBJ2-7; D unclear. The V gene's germline CDR1 is MNHEY and CDR2 SMNVEV (reference sequence). This CDR3 contains 13 residues. V lost 3 bases and J 2 bases, leaving 8 bases between the germline ends. DNA of the CDR3: TGTGCCAGCAGTTTCGGGTTAACCTACGAGCAGTACTTC. It specifies CASSFGLTYEQYF.

This clone has only one observation. The gene calls are TRBV6-6 and TRBJ2-1; a possible D gene is TRBD2 (5 bases). Deletions cut 0 bases from V and 8 bases from J, with 11 bases between. CDR3 size: 14 residues. The germline CDR1 and CDR2 sequences are MNHNY and SVGAGI (reference sequence). This CDR3 is CASSYSMLAYEQFF. The CDR3 DNA is TGTGCCAGCAGTTACTCGATGCTAGCCTATGAGCAGTTCTTC.

V is TRBV5-8 and J is TRBJ2-1; D possibly corresponds to TRBD2 (5 bases). The CDR3 loop spans 19 amino acids. V was shortened by 6 bases and J by 0 bases, with 25 bases between the two germline ends. The germline gives CDR1 SGHTS, CDR2 YDEGEE. This CDR3 reads CASIDNGVGKQHSYNEQFF. CDR3 bases: TGTGCCAGCATTGACAACGGGGTGGGGAAGCAACACTCCTACAATGAGCAGTTCTTC.

The chain is built from TRBV5-6 and TRBJ1-3; D is unclear. Per germline, CDR1 SGHDT and CDR2 YYEEEE. V lost 4 bases and J lost 0, with 17 bases in between. The CDR3 loop spans 17 amino acids. CDR3 sequence reads: CASSSVTLRSSGNTIYF. In DNA form, the CDR3 reads TGTGCCAGCAGCAGCGTAACATTGAGAAGCTCTGGAAACACCATATATTTT.

The chain couples TRBV5-1 to TRBJ2-5, with 8 bases matching TRBD2. CDR1 is SGHRS, CDR2 YFSETQ, per germline. This CDR3 is 15 amino acids long. With V trimmed by 4 bases and J by 2 bases, 7 bases remained unmatched. The CDR3 DNA is TGCGCCAGCAGCGAACTTACTAGCGGACAAGAGACCCAGTACTTC. This encodes CASSELTSGQETQYF.

The chain recombines TRBV2 with TRBJ2-1; 8 bases are shared with TRBD1. This CDR3 comprises 14 residues. Trimming took 3 bases from V and 5 from J; bases not matched to a gene: 3. Germline CDR1 SNHLY, CDR2 FYNNEI. The CDR3: CASSEQGANNEQFF. The CDR3 DNA reads TGTGCCAGCAGTGAGCAGGGGGCGAACAATGAGCAGTTCTTC.